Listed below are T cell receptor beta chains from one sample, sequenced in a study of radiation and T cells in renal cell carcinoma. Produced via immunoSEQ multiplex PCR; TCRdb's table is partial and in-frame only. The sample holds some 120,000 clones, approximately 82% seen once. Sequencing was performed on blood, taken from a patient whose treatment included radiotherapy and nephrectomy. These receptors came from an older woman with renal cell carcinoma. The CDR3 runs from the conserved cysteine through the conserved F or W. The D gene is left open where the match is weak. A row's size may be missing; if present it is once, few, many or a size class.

CDR3: CASSLAGTGAISYTF; DNA: TGTGCCAGCAGTTTAGCCGGGACAGGAGCAATCAGCTACACCTTC; size: NA; J: TRBJ1-2; V: TRBV28; D: TRBD1
CDR3: CASSPRMDTEAFF; DNA: TGTGCCAGCTCACCACGTATGGACACTGAAGCTTTCTTT; size: NA; J: TRBJ1-1; V: TRBV18; D: NA
CDR3: CASSLSGAGGGEQYF; DNA: TGTGCCAGCAGCTTATCGGGTGCCGGAGGTGGCGAGCAGTACTTC; size: NA; J: TRBJ2-7; V: TRBV7-3; D: NA
CDR3: CSVARNWNTEAFF; DNA: TGCAGCGTTGCCAGAAACTGGAACACTGAAGCTTTCTTT; size: NA; J: TRBJ1-1; V: TRBV29-1; D: NA
CDR3: CASSSRPSGEQYF; DNA: TGTGCCAGCAGCTCCCGCCCCTCTGGAGAGCAGTACTTC; size: NA; J: TRBJ2-7; V: TRBV9; D: NA
CDR3: CASSPDGRATF; DNA: TGTGCCAGCAGCCCGGACGGACGAGCGACCTTC; size: NA; J: TRBJ1-2; V: TRBV28; D: NA
CDR3: CASSSGVGAGFTDTQYF; DNA: TGTGCCAGCAGCTCTGGCGTAGGGGCGGGATTCACAGATACGCAGTATTTT; size: once; J: TRBJ2-3; V: TRBV9; D: NA
CDR3: CASSVEGVVTDTQYF; DNA: TGTGCCAGCAGCGTAGAGGGGGTTGTCACAGATACGCAGTATTTT; size: NA; J: TRBJ2-3; V: TRBV9; D: NA
CDR3: CATSRDLQRGGSYNEQFF; DNA: TGTGCCACCAGCAGAGATTTGCAGCGGGGGGGATCCTACAATGAGCAGTTCTTC; size: NA; J: TRBJ2-1; V: TRBV15; D: TRBD2
CDR3: CASSLGRGRDEQYF; DNA: TGTGCCAGCAGCCTGGGACGAGGGCGCGACGAGCAGTACTTC; size: NA; J: TRBJ2-7; V: TRBV7-9; D: NA
CDR3: CAISGPVQETQYF; DNA: TGTGCCATCAGTGGACCGGTACAAGAGACCCAGTACTTC; size: NA; J: TRBJ2-5; V: TRBV10-3; D: NA